The clone carrying this T cell receptor beta chain was observed a single time. Its antigen remains unidentified. The data belong to a study of memory CD4+ T cells and cytomegalovirus serostatus. Study-level points and caveats: CMV serostatus prediction reached median AUC roughly 0.95, or 0.91 with US-trained model. CD4+ memory repertoires contained about 40% of the roughly 160 reported CMV TCRbeta sequences.

TCRdb's copy holds only in-frame clones and misses some; the assay was immunoSEQ multiplex PCR. Of about 57,000 clones detected, 70% to 85% appear once; the ten largest clones hold 0.75% to 0.85%. The sort gate was single viable CD3+CD4+CD8-CD45RO+ cells for memory CD4+ T cells. V was clipped by 7 bases and J by 6 bases, with 19 bases between them. The CDR3 loop spans 14 amino acids. Germline lookup yields CDR1 KGHSH and CDR2 LQKENI. This receptor was taken from an adult in good health and CMV-seronegative. This rearrangement joins TRBV18 to TRBJ2-7; D is perhaps TRBD2 (6 bases). The sample was memory CD4+ T cells from blood. DNA for the CDR3: TGTGCCAGCTGTTTGCGGGGACCGGGGTCCGAGCAGTACTTC. Residues: CASCLRGPGSEQYF.